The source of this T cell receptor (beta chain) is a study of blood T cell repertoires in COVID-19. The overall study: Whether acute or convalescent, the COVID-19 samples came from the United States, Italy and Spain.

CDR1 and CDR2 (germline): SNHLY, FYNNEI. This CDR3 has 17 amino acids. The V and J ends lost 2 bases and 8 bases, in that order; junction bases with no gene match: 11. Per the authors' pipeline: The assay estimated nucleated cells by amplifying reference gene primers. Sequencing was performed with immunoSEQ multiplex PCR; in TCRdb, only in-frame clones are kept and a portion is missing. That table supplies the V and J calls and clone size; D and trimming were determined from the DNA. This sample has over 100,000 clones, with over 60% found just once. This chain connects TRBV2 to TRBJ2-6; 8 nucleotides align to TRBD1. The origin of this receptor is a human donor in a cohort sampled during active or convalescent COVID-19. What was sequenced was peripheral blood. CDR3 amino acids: CASSERVRGRVPNVLTF. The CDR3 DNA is TGTGCCAGCAGTGAAAGAGTCAGGGGGCGCGTCCCCAACGTCCTGACTTTC.